The 9 T cell receptor beta chains listed next were all sequenced from one sample in a study of radiation and T cells in renal cell carcinoma (dated by TCRdb to 2020 to 2021). Libraries were built with the immunoSEQ multiplex PCR assay. As stored in TCRdb, this immuneACCESS dataset retains in-frame rearrangements with V and J assigned. A fraction of the clones does not appear; measured against another copy, unresolved V genes explain less than half of the discrepancy, and the remainder lacks a known reason. This sample holds roughly 58,000 clones; over 65% were observed only once. The ten largest make up less than 8% of the sample. The time point label for this specimen denotes: blood 4 weeks post-SBRT, at nephrectomy. The intended sense of this specimen's treatment or condition label: 15 Gy SBRT to primary tumor, nephrectomy 4 weeks later. The sample in question was blood, obtained from a patient whose treatment included radiotherapy and nephrectomy. These TCRs come from a man aged 60 to 69 with renal cell carcinoma.

The V call is TRBV11-1, the J call TRBJ1-2; 10 nucleotides match TRBD1. The CDR3 contains 14 residues. Germline lookup yields CDR1 SGHAT and CDR2 FQDESV (reference sequence). The ends lost 5 bases at V and 6 bases at J; junction bases unmatched: 6. The CDR3 protein is CASSHRQGANGYTF. The CDR3 region has the DNA TGTGCCAGCAGCCATCGACAGGGGGCGAATGGCTACACCTTC.

About this clone itself: The junction departs from germline at one end; a sequencing error may be responsible. The sample carries other DNA sequences with the same CDR3. This rearrangement joins TRBV30 to TRBJ2-3; D possibly corresponds to TRBD2 (5 bases). Per the germline V gene, CDR1 is GTSNPN and CDR2 is SVGIG (reference sequence). This CDR3 has 12 amino acids. The CDR3 reads CAGTRRGDTQYF. DNA of the CDR3: TGCGCCGGTACCCGTCGGGGAGATACGCAGTATTTT.

The rearrangement uses TRBV6-6 and TRBJ1-3; 7 bases fit TRBD1. After removal of 7 bases from V and 4 bases from J, the junction contained 7 bases not matched to a gene. The CDR3 length is 14 residues. CDR1 is MNHNY and CDR2 is SVGAGI in the germline V gene (reference sequence). As DNA, the CDR3 is TGTGCCAGCATTTTCGACAGGGCCGGAAACACCATATATTTT. Translation: CASIFDRAGNTIYF.

V usage is TRBV11-2 and J usage is TRBJ2-5, with TRBD2 identical over 7 bases. Germline V lookup: CDR1 SGHAT, CDR2 FQNNGV. CDR3 length: 15 residues. With 5 bases clipped from V and 4 bases from J, the junction kept 10 bases outside the gene matches. CDR3 DNA: TGTGCCAGCAGCCAAAACCGCGGGAGTGCAGAGACCCAGTACTTC. This codes for CASSQNRGSAETQYF. The complete variable domain, with remaining parts taken from reference TRBV11-2 and TRBJ2-5, reads EAGVAQSPRYKIIEKRQSVAFWCNPISGHATLYWYQQILGQGPKLLIQFQNNGVVDDSQLPKDRFSAERLKGVDSTLKIQPAKLEDSAVYLCASSQNRGSAETQYFGPGTRLLVL.

The chain links TRBV11-3 to TRBJ2-3; D perhaps matches TRBD2 (6 bases). The germline CDR1 and CDR2 sequences are SGHNT and YENEEA. V shed 3 bases and J shed 1 base, with 8 bases lying between them. This CDR3 spans 14 amino acids. CDR3 DNA sequence: TGTGCCAGCAGCTTGCCTAGCGGCACAGATACGCAGTATTTT. Translation gives CASSLPSGTDTQYF.

V and J are TRBV19 and TRBJ1-5, with D perhaps TRBD1 (6 bases). The CDR3 sequence is 12 residues long. V dropped 9 bases and J dropped 7 bases, with 13 bases sitting between them. Germline CDR1 and CDR2: LNHDA and SQIVND (reference sequence). The CDR3 coding sequence is TGTGCCAGAAGGGGGAAAGGACAGCCCCAGCATTTT. This codes for CARRGKGQPQHF.

The chain links TRBV6-5 to TRBJ2-2, with a weak D call TRBD1 (6 bases). Trimming left V 0 bases short and J 4 bases short, with 12 bases between. CDR1 MNHEY and CDR2 SVGAGI come from the germline V gene. The CDR3 sequence is 16 residues long. The CDR3 DNA reads as TGTGCCAGCAGTTACTCGGCAGGGGTTGGCACCGGGGAGCTGTTTTTT. Amino acids: CASSYSAGVGTGELFF.

This rearrangement joins TRBV6-4 to TRBJ2-3; TRBD2 aligns across 9 bases. The V gene's germline CDR1 is MRHNA and CDR2 SNTAGT. The CDR3 contains 15 residues. V dropped 2 bases and J dropped 2; count of bases not matched to a gene: 2. The CDR3 is CASSDAGGLTDTQYF. The CDR3 bases are TGTGCCAGCAGTGACGCGGGAGGGCTCACAGATACGCAGTATTTT.

The rearrangement links TRBV4-1 to TRBJ2-3; 9 bases line up with TRBD1. Germline assignment: CDR1 MGHRA and CDR2 YSYEKL. This CDR3 is 16 amino acids long. V trimming: 0 bases; J trimming: 4 bases; junction bases outside the gene matches: 5. CDR3 DNA: TGCGCCAGCAGCCAAGAAGGACAGGGGAGGGCAGATACGCAGTATTTT. Translated: CASSQEGQGRADTQYF.